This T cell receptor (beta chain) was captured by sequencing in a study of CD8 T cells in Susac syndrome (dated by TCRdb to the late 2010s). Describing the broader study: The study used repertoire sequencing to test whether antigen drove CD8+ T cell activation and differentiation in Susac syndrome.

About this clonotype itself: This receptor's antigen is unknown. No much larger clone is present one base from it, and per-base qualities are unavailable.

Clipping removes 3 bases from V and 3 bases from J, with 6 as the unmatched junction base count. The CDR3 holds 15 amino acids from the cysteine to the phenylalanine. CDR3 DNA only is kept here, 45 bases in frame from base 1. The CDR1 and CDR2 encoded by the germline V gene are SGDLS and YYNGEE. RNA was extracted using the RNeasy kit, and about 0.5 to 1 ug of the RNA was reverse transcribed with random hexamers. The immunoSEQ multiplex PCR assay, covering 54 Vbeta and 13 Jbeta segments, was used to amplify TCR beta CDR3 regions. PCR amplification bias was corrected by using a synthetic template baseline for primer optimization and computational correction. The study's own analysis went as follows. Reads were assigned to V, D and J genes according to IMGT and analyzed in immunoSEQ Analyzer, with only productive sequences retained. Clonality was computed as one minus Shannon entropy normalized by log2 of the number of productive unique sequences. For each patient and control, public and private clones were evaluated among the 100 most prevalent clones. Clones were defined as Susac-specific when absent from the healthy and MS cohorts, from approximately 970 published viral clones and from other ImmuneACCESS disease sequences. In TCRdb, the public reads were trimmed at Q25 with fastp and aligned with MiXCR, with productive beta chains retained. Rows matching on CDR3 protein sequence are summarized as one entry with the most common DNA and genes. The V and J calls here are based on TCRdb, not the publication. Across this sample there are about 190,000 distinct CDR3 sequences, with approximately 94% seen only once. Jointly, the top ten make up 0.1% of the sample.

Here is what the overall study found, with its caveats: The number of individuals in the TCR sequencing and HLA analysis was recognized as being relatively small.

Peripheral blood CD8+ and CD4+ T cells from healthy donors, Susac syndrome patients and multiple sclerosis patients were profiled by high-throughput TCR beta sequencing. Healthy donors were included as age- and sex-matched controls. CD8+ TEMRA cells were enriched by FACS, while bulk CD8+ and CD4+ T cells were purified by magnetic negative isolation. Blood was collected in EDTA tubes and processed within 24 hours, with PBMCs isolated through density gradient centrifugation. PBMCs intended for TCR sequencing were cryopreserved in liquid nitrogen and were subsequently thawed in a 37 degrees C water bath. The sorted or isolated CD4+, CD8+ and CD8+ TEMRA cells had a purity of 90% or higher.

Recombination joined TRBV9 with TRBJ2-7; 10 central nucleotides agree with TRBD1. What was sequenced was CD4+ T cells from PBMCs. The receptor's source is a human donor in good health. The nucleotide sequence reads TGTGCCAGCAGCGCGGCCGGGACAGGGGACTACGAGCAGTACTTC. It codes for CASSAAGTGDYEQYF.